The next 20 T cell receptor beta chains were all read from a single sample in a study of cytomegalovirus exposure and HLA in healthy donors. Both 60 Vbeta primers and 13 Jbeta primers went into the PCR. Profiling relied on immunoSEQ multiplex PCR, and the TCRdb table lists in-frame clones only, not all of them. The profile shows around 55,000 clones, 75% to 85% of them singletons. Sequencing was performed on PBMCs. The origin of the receptors is a female donor in good health and CMV-seronegative.

This clone was found once. V gene TRBV5-8 combines with J gene TRBJ2-5; 7 bases line up with TRBD1. Germline CDR1 SGHTS, CDR2 YDEGEE. This CDR3 has 15 residues. J gave up 1 base and V 2 bases, and 5 bases lay outside the gene matches. The CDR3 is CASSLHRQGQETQYF. The CDR3 DNA reads TGTGCCAGCAGCTTACACCGACAGGGCCAAGAGACCCAGTACTTC.

This chain connects TRBV5-1 to TRBJ1-1; 8 bases fit TRBD1. This CDR3 has 15 residues. Germline values: CDR1 SGHRS, CDR2 YFSETQ. Trimming cost V 4 bases and J 4 bases; bases outside gene matches: 9. CDR3 sequence (DNA): TGCGCCAGCAGCCTAAGGACAGGGTCGGCCACTGAAGCTTTCTTT. Amino acids: CASSLRTGSATEAFF.

This chain uses TRBV29-1 with TRBJ2-3, with 11 bases matching TRBD2. The V gene end was trimmed by 5 bases and the J gene end by 6 bases; junction bases not matched to a gene: 22. The length of the CDR3 is 19 residues. CDR1 is SQVTM, CDR2 ANQGSEA, per germline. The CDR3 loop is CSVPEGLAGGLLPGDTQYF. As DNA, the CDR3 is TGCAGCGTTCCCGAGGGCCTAGCGGGGGGCCTCCTGCCGGGTGATACGCAGTATTTT.

V and J are TRBV19 and TRBJ1-2, with TRBD1 as a possible D gene (5 bases). V was clipped by 2 bases and J by 7 bases, with 8 bases between them. The CDR3 contains 12 residues. Germline V gene lookup returns CDR1 LNHDA and CDR2 SQIVND (reference sequence). The DNA for the CDR3 is TGTGCCAGTAGTATACAGGGAGGTGGCTACACCTTC. It yields the protein CASSIQGGGYTF.

This clone showed up just once. The chain joins TRBV7-6 to TRBJ1-5; D perhaps matches TRBD1 (6 bases). Germline-derived CDR1 and CDR2 are SGHVS and FNYEAQ. CDR3 length equals 16 residues. Trimming pared 5 bases from V and 11 bases from J, leaving 25 bases between. The CDR3 region is CASSPSGPGEERAQHF. For the CDR3, the DNA is TGTGCCAGCAGCCCCTCAGGACCAGGGGAAGAAAGGGCCCAGCATTTT.

The rearrangement links TRBV4-1 to TRBJ1-1; 8 bases map to TRBD1. The V and J ends lost 5 bases and 7 bases, in that order; junction bases with no gene match: 12. CDR3 length equals 15 residues. Germline V CDR1 and CDR2: MGHRA, YSYEKL. The DNA of the CDR3 is TGCGCCAGCAGCTCGCACCAAGGGGGGACAGGTGAAGCTTTCTTT. It translates to CASSSHQGGTGEAFF.

This chain uses TRBV27 with TRBJ1-2, with TRBD1 identical over 9 bases. CDR1 is MNHEY, CDR2 SMNVEV, per germline (reference sequence). CDR3 size: 13 residues. V was clipped by 5 bases and J by 6 bases; unmatched bases: 4. CDR3 sequence reads: CASSPQGANGYTF. The CDR3 bases are TGTGCCAGCAGTCCACAGGGGGCCAATGGCTACACCTTC.

The V call is TRBV5-1, the J call TRBJ1-1, with a weak D call TRBD1 (6 bases). CDR1 and CDR2 (germline): SGHRS, YFSETQ. The ends were cut back, 0 bases at V and 1 base at J, with 13 bases in the middle. The CDR3 runs to 16 residues. The CDR3 DNA sequence: TGCGCCAGCAGCTTGGGGTCGGACAGACAGAACACTGAAGCTTTCTTT. Amino acid sequence: CASSLGSDRQNTEAFF. Full variable domain (outside the CDR3, taken from reference TRBV5-1 and TRBJ1-1): KAGVTQTPRYLIKTRGQQVTLSCSPISGHRSVSWYQQTPGQGLQFLFEYFSETQRNKGNFPGRFSGRQFSNSRSEMNVSTLELGDSALYLCASSLGSDRQNTEAFFGQGTRLTVV.

The chain is built from TRBV5-8 and TRBJ2-2; TRBD2 aligns across 7 bases. The J segment lost 2 bases and the V segment lost 3 bases, leaving 7 bases of the junction unmatched. Germline V CDR1 and CDR2: SGHTS, YDEGEE. The CDR3 is made up of 16 amino acids. In DNA form, the CDR3 reads TGTGCCAGCAGCTCCTACCGGGGGGTAAACACCGGGGAGCTGTTTTTT. It yields the protein CASSSYRGVNTGELFF.

The chain combines TRBV7-8 with TRBJ2-1; no clear D gene. Germline assignment: CDR1 SGHVS and CDR2 FQNEAQ. The germline V and J ends were trimmed by 4 bases and 6 bases, with 10 bases remaining between them. This CDR3 comprises 13 residues. CDR3 amino acids: CASSSQDFNEQFF. CDR3 sequence (DNA): TGTGCCAGCAGCTCCCAAGACTTCAATGAGCAGTTCTTC.

The chain recombines TRBV5-1 with TRBJ2-3, with a weak D call TRBD2 (5 bases). The V gene's germline CDR1 is SGHRS and CDR2 YFSETQ. This CDR3 is built from 16 residues. The V and J ends lost 0 bases and 4 bases respectively, with 15 bases between them. The DNA of the CDR3 is TGCGCCAGCAGCTTGGGGCTACTAGTCCGAGCAGATACGCAGTATTTT. It codes for CASSLGLLVRADTQYF. The whole variable domain, filled in from reference TRBV5-1 and TRBJ2-3, reads KAGVTQTPRYLIKTRGQQVTLSCSPISGHRSVSWYQQTPGQGLQFLFEYFSETQRNKGNFPGRFSGRQFSNSRSEMNVSTLELGDSALYLCASSLGLLVRADTQYFGPGTRLTVL.

The rearrangement joins TRBV19 to TRBJ2-5, with 9 bases matching TRBD1. Germline lookup yields CDR1 LNHDA and CDR2 SQIVND (reference sequence). This CDR3 is built from 15 residues. The J segment lost 1 base and the V segment lost 3 bases, leaving 3 bases of the junction unmatched. Here the CDR3 DNA reads TGTGCCAGTAGTATGAGGACAGGGGTCCAAGAGACCCAGTACTTC. Translation: CASSMRTGVQETQYF. Based on the CDR3 plus reference TRBV19 and TRBJ2-5, the full variable domain is DGGITQSPKYLFRKEGQNVTLSCEQNLNHDAMYWYRQDPGQGLRLIYYSQIVNDFQKGDIAEGYSVSREKKESFPLTVTSAQKNPTAFYLCASSMRTGVQETQYFGPGTRLLVL.

This clone has a handful of counts. This chain links TRBV15 with TRBJ2-5, with 10 bases lining up with TRBD1. Trimming cost V 1 base and J 4 bases; bases outside gene matches: 9. Germline assignment: CDR1 LNHNV and CDR2 YYDKDF (reference sequence). The CDR3 runs 17 residues. The CDR3 protein is CATSRVQVRDRGETQYF. CDR3 DNA sequence: TGTGCCACCAGCAGAGTTCAGGTGCGGGACAGGGGAGAGACCCAGTACTTC.

The DNA of the CDR3 is TGCAGCGAATTGTCCGGTGGTGAGCAGTTCTTC. It is translated as CSELSGGEQFF. The chain uses TRBV29-1 and TRBJ2-1; no clear D gene. From germline, CDR1 is SQVTM and CDR2 ANQGSEA. This CDR3 spans 11 amino acids. Trimming took 7 bases from V and 9 from J, leaving 13 bases between them.

Of note for this clone: Other DNA sequences in the same sample also yield this CDR3. The chain combines TRBV18 with TRBJ2-1, with a weak D call TRBD1 (6 bases). The CDR3 totals 16 residues. Deletions cut 6 bases from V and 3 bases from J, with 18 bases between. Germline assignment: CDR1 KGHSH and CDR2 LQKENI. CDR3 bases: TGTGCCAGCTCCACCAGGGGACGGGGAAACTACAATGAGCAGTTCTTC. It is translated as CASSTRGRGNYNEQFF. Together with reference TRBV18 and TRBJ2-1, the CDR3 gives the full variable domain: NAGVMQNPRHLVRRRGQEARLRCSPMKGHSHVYWYRQLPEEGLKFMVYLQKENIIDESGMPKERFSAEFPKEGPSILRIQQVVRGDSAAYFCASSTRGRGNYNEQFFGPGTRLTVL.

This rearrangement joins TRBV9 to TRBJ2-2; a weak D match, TRBD2 (6 bases). V was pared by 0 bases and J by 7 bases, with 10 bases between. CDR3 size: 14 residues. Germline values: CDR1 SGDLS, CDR2 YYNGEE. CDR3 sequence: CASSVVGSGGELFF. CDR3 coding DNA: TGTGCCAGCAGCGTAGTCGGGAGTGGCGGGGAGCTGTTTTTT.

This chain uses TRBV5-1 with TRBJ1-5; 7 bases agree with TRBD1. Per germline, CDR1 SGHRS and CDR2 YFSETQ. The CDR3 totals 17 residues. The J segment lost 6 bases and the V segment lost 4 bases, leaving 16 bases of the junction unmatched. The CDR3 DNA reads as TGCGCCAGCAGCCCTGTGCCAGGGGGAAATAGCGGTCAGCCCCAGCATTTT. Its translation: CASSPVPGGNSGQPQHF.

This clone was counted a single time. The chain recombines TRBV19 with TRBJ2-7, with 10 bases that match TRBD1. The CDR3 extends over 14 amino acids. Germline loops: CDR1 LNHDA, CDR2 SQIVND (reference sequence). J was trimmed by 7 bases and V by 5 bases; bases with no gene match: 8. The CDR3 coding sequence is TGTGCCAGTAGTCTCCGACAGGGGGCTGGTGAGCAGTACTTC. Translating it yields CASSLRQGAGEQYF.

The chain couples TRBV6-5 to TRBJ1-2; D is perhaps TRBD1 (5 bases). V lost 7 bases to trimming and J lost 5 bases, with 14 bases between them. Germline V gives CDR1 MNHEY, CDR2 SVGAGI. The CDR3 loop spans 13 amino acids. As DNA, the CDR3 is TGTGCCAGCACCAAAGACAGCCGATATGGCTACACCTTC. Translated, it gives CASTKDSRYGYTF.

The V call is TRBV7-8, the J call TRBJ1-2; D perhaps matches TRBD1 (6 bases). From germline, CDR1 is SGHVS and CDR2 FQNEAQ. This CDR3 region has 14 residues. V lost 4 bases, J lost 2 bases, and 11 bases lay in between. The CDR3 loop is CASSWTVLNYGYTF. The CDR3, as DNA: TGTGCCAGCAGCTGGACAGTGCTGAACTATGGCTACACCTTC. The full variable domain, completed using reference TRBV7-8 and TRBJ1-2, is GAGVSQSPRYKVAKRGQDVALRCDPISGHVSLFWYQQALGQGPEFLTYFQNEAQLDKSGLPSDRFFAERPEGSVSTLKIQRTQQEDSAVYLCASSWTVLNYGYTFGSGTRLTVV.